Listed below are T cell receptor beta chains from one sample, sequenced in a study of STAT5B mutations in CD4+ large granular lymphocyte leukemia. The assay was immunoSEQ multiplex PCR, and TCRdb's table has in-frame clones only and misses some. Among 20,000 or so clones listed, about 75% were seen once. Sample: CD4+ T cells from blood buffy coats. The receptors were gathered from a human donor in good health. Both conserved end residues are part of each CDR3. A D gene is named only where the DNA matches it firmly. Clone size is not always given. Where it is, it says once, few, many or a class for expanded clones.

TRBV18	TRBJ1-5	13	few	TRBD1	CASSDGTGQPQHF	TGTGCCAGCTCAGACGGGACAGGGCAACCCCAGCATTTT
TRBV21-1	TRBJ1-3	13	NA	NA	CAIPRTSGNTIYF	TGTGCGATCCCCAGGACAAGCGGAAACACCATATATTTT
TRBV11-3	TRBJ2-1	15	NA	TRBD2	CASSLETGGSNEQFF	TGTGCCAGCAGCTTAGAGACGGGAGGCTCAAATGAGCAGTTCTTC
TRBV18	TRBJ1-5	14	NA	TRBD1	CASSTGDSNQPQHF	TGTGCCAGCTCAACAGGGGATAGCAATCAGCCCCAGCATTTT
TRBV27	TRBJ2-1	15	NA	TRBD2	CASSLSREGGYEQFF	TGTGCCAGCAGTTTATCTCGGGAGGGTGGCTATGAGCAGTTCTTC
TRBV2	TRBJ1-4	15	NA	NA	CASSVGGTENEKLFF	TGTGCCAGCAGTGTGGGGGGAACGGAAAATGAAAAACTGTTTTTT
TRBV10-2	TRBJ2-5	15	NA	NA	CASSGVGVGKETQYF	TGCGCCAGCAGTGGGGTAGGGGTTGGAAAAGAGACCCAGTACTTC
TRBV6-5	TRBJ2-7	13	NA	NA	CASSTRRGHEQYF	TGTGCCAGCAGCACCCGGAGGGGCCACGAGCAGTACTTC
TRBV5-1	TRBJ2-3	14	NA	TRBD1	CASSLGGGKFTQYF	TGCGCCAGCAGCTTGGGAGGGGGCAAGTTTACGCAGTATTTT
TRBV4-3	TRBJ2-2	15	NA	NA	CASSQGTVNTGELFF	TGCGCCAGCAGCCAAGGGACAGTTAACACCGGGGAGCTGTTTTTT
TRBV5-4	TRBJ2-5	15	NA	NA	CASSSSSGVQETQYF	TGTGCCAGCAGTTCGAGCAGCGGTGTTCAAGAGACCCAGTACTTC
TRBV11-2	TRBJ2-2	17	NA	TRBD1	CASSFAGGTRDTGELFF	TGTGCCAGCAGCTTTGCAGGGGGCACCCGGGACACCGGGGAGCTGTTTTTT
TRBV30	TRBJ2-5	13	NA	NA	CAWKVTGAETQYF	TGTGCCTGGAAGGTGACGGGAGCGGAGACCCAGTACTTC
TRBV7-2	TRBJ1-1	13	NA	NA	CASFRDGGTEAFF	TGTGCCAGCTTCCGGGACGGTGGCACTGAAGCTTTCTTT
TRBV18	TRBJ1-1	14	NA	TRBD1	CASSQGQANTEAFF	TGTGCCAGCTCACAGGGACAGGCGAACACTGAAGCTTTCTTT
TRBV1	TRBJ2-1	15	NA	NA	CTSSYLAGTNNEQFF	TGCACCAGCAGCTACCTAGCGGGAACGAATAATGAGCAGTTCTTC
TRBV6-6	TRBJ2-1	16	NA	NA	CASSSGSRALYNEQFF	TGTGCCAGCAGTTCCGGGAGCCGAGCCCTCTACAATGAGCAGTTCTTC
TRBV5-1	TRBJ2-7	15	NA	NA	CASSLYPDGGYEQYF	TGCGCCAGCAGCTTGTATCCCGATGGGGGTTACGAGCAGTACTTC
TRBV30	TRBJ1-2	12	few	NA	CAWSGGNYGYTF	TGTGCCTGGAGTGGCGGTAACTATGGCTACACCTTC
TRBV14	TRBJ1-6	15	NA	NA	CASSRGGGAAPALHF	TGTGCCAGCAGCCGCGGGGGAGGGGCCGCACCGGCCCTCCACTTT
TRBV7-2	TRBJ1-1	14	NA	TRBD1	CASSLDRGFTEAFF	TGTGCCAGCAGCCTGGACAGGGGTTTTACTGAAGCTTTCTTT
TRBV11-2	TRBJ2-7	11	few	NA	CASSLGPEQYF	TGTGCCAGCAGCTTAGGCCCCGAGCAGTACTTC
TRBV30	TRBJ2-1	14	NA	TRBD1	CAWSTRQGSTEQFF	TGTGCCTGGAGTACGCGACAGGGGTCAACTGAGCAGTTCTTC
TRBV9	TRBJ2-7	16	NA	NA	CASSVEGGGAHEEQYF	TGTGCCAGCAGCGTAGAAGGAGGGGGAGCGCATGAGGAGCAGTACTTC
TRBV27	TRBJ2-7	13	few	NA	CASRRTALYEQYF	TGTGCCAGCAGGCGGACGGCCCTCTACGAGCAGTACTTC
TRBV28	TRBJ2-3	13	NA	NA	CASRSQATDTQYF	TGTGCCAGCAGGAGTCAGGCCACAGATACGCAGTATTTT
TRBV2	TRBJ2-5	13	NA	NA	CASTLAGLETQYF	TGTGCCAGCACCTTGGCCGGGTTAGAGACCCAGTACTTC
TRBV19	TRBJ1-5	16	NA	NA	CASSIGRGRDWQPQHF	TGTGCCAGTAGTATAGGGAGAGGGCGCGACTGGCAGCCCCAGCATTTT
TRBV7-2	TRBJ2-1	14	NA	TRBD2	CASSLAGGPNEQFF	TGTGCCAGCAGCTTAGCGGGAGGGCCCAATGAGCAGTTCTTC
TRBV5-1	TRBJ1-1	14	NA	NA	CASSLSGMNTEAFF	TGCGCCAGCAGCTTGTCGGGGATGAACACTGAAGCTTTCTTT
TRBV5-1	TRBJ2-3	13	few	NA	CASSLVVGDTQYF	TGCGCCAGCAGCTTAGTGGTTGGGGATACGCAGTATTTT
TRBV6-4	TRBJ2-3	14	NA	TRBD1	CASSAGGMWDTQYF	TGTGCCAGCAGCGCAGGGGGCATGTGGGATACGCAGTATTTT
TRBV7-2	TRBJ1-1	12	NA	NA	CASSPPVPEAFF	TGTGCCAGCAGCCCCCCCGTACCTGAAGCTTTCTTT
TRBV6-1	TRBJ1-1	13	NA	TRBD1	CASSVRDSLGAFF	TGTGCCAGCAGTGTACGGGACAGCCTGGGAGCTTTCTTT
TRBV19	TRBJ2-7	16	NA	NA	CASSAQTGESSYEQYF	TGTGCCAGTAGTGCCCAGACAGGTGAATCCTCCTACGAGCAGTACTTC
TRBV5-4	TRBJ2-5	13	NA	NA	CASSLGGGETQYF	TGTGCCAGCAGCTTGGGTGGGGGGGAGACCCAGTACTTC
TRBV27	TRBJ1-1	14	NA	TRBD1	CASSQYRGRPEAFF	TGTGCCAGCAGTCAATACAGGGGGCGGCCTGAAGCTTTCTTT
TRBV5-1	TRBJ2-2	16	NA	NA	CASSLLAAGNTGELFF	TGCGCCAGCAGCTTGTTAGCGGCGGGAAACACCGGGGAGCTGTTTTTT
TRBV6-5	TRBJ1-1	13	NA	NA	CASSRLKNTEAFF	TGTGCCAGCAGTCGACTGAAGAACACTGAAGCTTTCTTT
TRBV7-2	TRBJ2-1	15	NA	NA	CASSRSSESYNEQFF	TGTGCCAGCAGCCGTTCTAGCGAGTCCTACAATGAGCAGTTCTTC
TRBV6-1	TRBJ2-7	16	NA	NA	CASSERGKIPSYEQYF	TGTGCCAGCAGTGAGAGGGGTAAGATCCCCTCCTACGAGCAGTACTTC
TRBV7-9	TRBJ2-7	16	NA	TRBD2	CASSPTLAGAPGEQYF	TGTGCCAGCAGCCCTACCCTAGCGGGTGCACCGGGGGAGCAGTACTTC